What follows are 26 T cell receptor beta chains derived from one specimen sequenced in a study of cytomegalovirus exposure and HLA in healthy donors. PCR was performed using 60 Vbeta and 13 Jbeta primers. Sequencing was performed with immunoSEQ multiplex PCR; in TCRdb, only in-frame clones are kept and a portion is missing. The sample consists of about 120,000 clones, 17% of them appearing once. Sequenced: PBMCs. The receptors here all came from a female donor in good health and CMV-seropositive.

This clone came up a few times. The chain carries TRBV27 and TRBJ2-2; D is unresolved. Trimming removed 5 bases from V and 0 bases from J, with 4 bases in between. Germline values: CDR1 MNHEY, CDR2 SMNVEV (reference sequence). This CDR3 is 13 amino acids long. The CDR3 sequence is CASSPTNTGELFF. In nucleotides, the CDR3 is TGTGCCAGCAGTCCCACGAACACCGGGGAGCTGTTTTTT.

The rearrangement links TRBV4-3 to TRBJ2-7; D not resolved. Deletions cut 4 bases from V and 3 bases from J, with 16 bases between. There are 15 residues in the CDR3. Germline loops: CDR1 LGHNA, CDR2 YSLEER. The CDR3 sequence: CASSPSQTGFYEQYF. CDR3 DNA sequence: TGCGCCAGCAGCCCGTCCCAGACTGGCTTCTACGAGCAGTACTTC.

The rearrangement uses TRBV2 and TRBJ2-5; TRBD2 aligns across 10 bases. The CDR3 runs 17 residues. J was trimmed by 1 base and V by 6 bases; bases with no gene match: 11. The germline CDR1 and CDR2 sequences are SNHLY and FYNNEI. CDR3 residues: CASRRSLAGDRQETQYF. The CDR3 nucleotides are TGTGCCAGCAGGCGATCCCTAGCGGGGGATCGCCAAGAGACCCAGTACTTC.

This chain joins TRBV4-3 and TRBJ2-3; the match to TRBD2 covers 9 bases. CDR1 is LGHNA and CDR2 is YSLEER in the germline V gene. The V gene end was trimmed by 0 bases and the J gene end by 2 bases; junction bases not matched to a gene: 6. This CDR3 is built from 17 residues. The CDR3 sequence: CASSQEERGDDTDTQYF. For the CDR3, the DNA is TGCGCCAGCAGCCAAGAAGAGCGGGGGGACGACACAGATACGCAGTATTTT.

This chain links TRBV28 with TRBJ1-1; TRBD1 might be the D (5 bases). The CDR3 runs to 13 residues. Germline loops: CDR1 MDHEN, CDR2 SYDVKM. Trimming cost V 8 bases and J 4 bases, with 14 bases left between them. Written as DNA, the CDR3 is TGTGCCAGCGGAAATCAGGGTAGCACTGAAGCTTTCTTT. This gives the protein CASGNQGSTEAFF.

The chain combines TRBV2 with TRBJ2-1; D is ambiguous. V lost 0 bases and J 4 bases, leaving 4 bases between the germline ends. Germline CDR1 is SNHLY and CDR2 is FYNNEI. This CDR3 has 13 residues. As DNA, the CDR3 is TGTGCCAGCAGTGAAGCAATATACAATGAGCAGTTCTTC. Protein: CASSEAIYNEQFF.

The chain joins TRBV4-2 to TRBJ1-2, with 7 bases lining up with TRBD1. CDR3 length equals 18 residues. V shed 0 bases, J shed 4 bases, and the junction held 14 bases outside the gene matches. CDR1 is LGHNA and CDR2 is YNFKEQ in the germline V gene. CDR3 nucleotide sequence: TGTGCCAGCAGCCAAGATCAGGCCAGGGGGACCTTTGGCTATGGCTACACCTTC. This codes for CASSQDQARGTFGYGYTF.

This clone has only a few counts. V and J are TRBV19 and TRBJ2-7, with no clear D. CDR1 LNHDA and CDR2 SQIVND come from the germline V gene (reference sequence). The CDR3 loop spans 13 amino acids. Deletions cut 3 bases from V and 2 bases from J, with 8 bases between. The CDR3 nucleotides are TGTGCCAGTAGTATTTACTTGACCTACGAGCAGTACTTC. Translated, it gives CASSIYLTYEQYF.

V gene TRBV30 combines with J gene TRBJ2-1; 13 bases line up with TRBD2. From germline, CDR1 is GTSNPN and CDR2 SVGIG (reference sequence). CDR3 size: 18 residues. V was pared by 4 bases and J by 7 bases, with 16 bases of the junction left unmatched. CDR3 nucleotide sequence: TGTGCCTGGACCCCGTCACTAGCGGGGGGGGGCCTGTGGAATGAGCAGTTCTTC. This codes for CAWTPSLAGGGLWNEQFF.

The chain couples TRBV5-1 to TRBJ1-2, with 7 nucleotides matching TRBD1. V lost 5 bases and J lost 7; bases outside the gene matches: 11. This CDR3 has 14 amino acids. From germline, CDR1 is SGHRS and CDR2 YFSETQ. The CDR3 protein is CASSQETGVFGYTF. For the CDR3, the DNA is TGCGCCAGCAGTCAGGAAACAGGGGTATTTGGCTACACCTTC. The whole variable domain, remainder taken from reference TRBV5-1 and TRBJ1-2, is KAGVTQTPRYLIKTRGQQVTLSCSPISGHRSVSWYQQTPGQGLQFLFEYFSETQRNKGNFPGRFSGRQFSNSRSEMNVSTLELGDSALYLCASSQETGVFGYTFGSGTRLTVV.

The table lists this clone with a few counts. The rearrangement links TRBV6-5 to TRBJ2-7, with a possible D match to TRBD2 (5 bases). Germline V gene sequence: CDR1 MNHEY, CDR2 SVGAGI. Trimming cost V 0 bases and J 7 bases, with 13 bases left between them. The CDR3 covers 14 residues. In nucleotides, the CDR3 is TGTGCCAGCAGTTACTCCGGGGTTCGCTTAGAGCAGTACTTC. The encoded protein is CASSYSGVRLEQYF.

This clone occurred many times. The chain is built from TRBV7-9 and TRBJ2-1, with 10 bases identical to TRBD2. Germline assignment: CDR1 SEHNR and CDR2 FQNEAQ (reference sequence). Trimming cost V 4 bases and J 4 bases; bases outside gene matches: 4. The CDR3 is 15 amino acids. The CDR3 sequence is CASSSGTSEYNEQFF. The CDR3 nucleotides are TGTGCCAGCAGCTCCGGGACTAGCGAGTACAATGAGCAGTTCTTC.

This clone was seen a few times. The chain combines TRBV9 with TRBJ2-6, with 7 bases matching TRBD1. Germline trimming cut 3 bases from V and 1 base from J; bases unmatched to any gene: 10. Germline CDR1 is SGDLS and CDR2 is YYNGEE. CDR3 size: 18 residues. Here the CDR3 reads CASSAGGRLESGANVLTF. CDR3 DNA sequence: TGTGCCAGCAGCGCAGGGGGAAGACTCGAGTCTGGGGCCAACGTCCTGACTTTC.

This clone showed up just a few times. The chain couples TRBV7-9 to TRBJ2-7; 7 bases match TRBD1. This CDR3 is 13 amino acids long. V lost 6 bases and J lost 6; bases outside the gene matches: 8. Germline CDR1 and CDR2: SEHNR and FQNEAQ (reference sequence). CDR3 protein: CASRIDRAGEQYF. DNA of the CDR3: TGTGCCAGCAGGATAGACAGGGCCGGCGAGCAGTACTTC.

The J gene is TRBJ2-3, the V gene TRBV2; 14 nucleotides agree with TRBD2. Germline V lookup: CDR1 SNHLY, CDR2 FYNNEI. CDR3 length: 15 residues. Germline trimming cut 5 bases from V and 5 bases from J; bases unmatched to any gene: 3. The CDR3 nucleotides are TGTGCCAGCAGTCGACTAGCGGGGGGGGTAGATACGCAGTATTTT. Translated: CASSRLAGGVDTQYF.

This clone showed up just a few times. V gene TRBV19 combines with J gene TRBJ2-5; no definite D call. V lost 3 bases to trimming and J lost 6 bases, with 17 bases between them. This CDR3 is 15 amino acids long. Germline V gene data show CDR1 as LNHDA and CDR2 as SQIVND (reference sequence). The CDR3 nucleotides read TGTGCCAGTAGTATTAGCCGTGGCTCACGGCAGACCCAGTACTTC. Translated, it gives CASSISRGSRQTQYF.

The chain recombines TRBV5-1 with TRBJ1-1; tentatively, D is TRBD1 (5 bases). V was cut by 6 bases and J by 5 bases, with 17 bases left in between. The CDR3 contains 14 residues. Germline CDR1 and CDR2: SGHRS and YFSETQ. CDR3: CASNNKTAETEAFF. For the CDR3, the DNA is TGCGCCAGCAACAACAAGACAGCCGAGACTGAAGCTTTCTTT.

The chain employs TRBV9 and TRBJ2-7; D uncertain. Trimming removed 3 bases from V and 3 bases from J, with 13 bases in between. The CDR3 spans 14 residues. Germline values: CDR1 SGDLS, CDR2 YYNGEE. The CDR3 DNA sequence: TGTGCCAGCAGCGGTAGCTCCCTGGGCTACGAGCAGTACTTC. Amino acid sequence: CASSGSSLGYEQYF.

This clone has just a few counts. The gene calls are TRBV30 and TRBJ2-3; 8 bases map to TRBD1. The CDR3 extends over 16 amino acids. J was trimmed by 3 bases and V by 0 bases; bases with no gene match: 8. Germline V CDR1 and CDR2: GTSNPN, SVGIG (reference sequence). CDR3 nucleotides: TGTGCCTGGAGTGTACCGACAGGGGCACGTACAGATACGCAGTATTTT. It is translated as CAWSVPTGARTDTQYF.

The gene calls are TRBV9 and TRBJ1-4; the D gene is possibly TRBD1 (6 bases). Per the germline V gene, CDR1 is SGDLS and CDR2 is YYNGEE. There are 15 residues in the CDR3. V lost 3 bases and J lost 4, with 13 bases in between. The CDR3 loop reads CASSGGDTYNEKLFF. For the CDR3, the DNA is TGTGCCAGCAGCGGAGGGGACACTTATAATGAAAAACTGTTTTTT.

CDR3 sequence (DNA): TGTGCCAGCACCCAGACAGGGGTAGGAGACTATGGCTACACCTTC. This sequence encodes CASTQTGVGDYGYTF. The rearrangement links TRBV2 to TRBJ1-2; 8 nucleotides line up with TRBD1. Germline assignment: CDR1 SNHLY and CDR2 FYNNEI. There are 15 residues in the CDR3. After removal of 7 bases from V and 3 bases from J, the junction contained 10 bases not matched to a gene.

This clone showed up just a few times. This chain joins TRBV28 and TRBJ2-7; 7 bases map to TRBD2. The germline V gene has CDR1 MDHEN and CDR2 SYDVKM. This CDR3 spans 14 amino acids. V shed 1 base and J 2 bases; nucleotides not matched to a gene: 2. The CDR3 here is CASSLSAGTYEQYF. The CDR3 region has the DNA TGTGCCAGCAGTTTATCAGCGGGGACCTACGAGCAGTACTTC.

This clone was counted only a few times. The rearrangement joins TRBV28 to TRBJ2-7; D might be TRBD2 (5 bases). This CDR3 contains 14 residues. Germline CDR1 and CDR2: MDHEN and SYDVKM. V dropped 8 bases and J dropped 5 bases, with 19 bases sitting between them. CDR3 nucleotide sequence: TGTGCCAGCGTCGGGGTTGGGCATATCAACGAGCAGTACTTC. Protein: CASVGVGHINEQYF.

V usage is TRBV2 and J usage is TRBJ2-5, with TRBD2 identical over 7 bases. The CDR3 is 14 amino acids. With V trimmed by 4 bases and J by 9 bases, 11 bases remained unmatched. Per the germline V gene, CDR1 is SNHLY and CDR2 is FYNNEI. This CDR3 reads CASSVMPAGGSQYF. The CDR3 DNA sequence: TGTGCCAGCAGTGTTATGCCCGCCGGGGGGTCCCAGTACTTC.

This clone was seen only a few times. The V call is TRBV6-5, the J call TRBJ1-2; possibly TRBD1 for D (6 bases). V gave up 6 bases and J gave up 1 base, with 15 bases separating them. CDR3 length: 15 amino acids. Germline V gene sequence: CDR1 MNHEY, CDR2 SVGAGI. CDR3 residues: CASRFPGGLNYGYTF. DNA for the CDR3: TGTGCCAGCAGATTCCCGGGGGGCCTTAACTATGGCTACACCTTC.

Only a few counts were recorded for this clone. Here the CDR3 DNA reads TGTGCCAGCACGTTGTCAGGGGAGACCGGGGAGCTGTTTTTT. It translates to CASTLSGETGELFF. V is TRBV2 and J is TRBJ2-2; a possible D gene is TRBD1 (6 bases). The CDR3 is 14 amino acids. Trimming stripped 7 bases from V and 5 bases from J, with 14 bases between. CDR1 and CDR2 (germline): SNHLY, FYNNEI.